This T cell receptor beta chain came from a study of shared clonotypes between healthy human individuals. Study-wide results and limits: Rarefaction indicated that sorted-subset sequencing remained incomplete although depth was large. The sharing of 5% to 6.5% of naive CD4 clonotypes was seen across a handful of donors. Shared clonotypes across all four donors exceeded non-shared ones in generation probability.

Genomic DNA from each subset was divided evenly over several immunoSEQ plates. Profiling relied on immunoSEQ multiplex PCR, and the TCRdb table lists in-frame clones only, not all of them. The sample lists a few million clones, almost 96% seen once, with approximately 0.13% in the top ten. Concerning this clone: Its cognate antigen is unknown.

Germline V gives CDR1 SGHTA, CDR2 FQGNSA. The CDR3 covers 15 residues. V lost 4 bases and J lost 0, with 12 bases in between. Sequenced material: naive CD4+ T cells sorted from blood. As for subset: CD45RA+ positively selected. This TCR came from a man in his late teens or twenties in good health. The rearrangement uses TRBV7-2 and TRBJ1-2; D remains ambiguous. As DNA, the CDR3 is TGTGCCAGCAGCTCTCCTAGAATAGCTAACTATGGCTACACCTTC. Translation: CASSSPRIANYGYTF.